The sequence of this T cell receptor beta chain was determined in a study of T cell responses to AZD1222 COVID-19 vaccine. Method: immunoSEQ multiplex PCR; TCRdb's copy keeps in-frame clones and lacks some. The data contain approximately 200,000 clones, roughly 94% of them singletons. Findings of the study overall: Repertoires were sampled only after the peak T cell response. Donor demographics were predominantly white British with a female majority; clonal diversity may be underestimated.

With regard to this clone: Its matching antigen is unknown.

This TCR derives from an adult who received the MenACWY meningococcal vaccine as a control. Specimen: peripheral blood, collected 28 days after the second dose of the MenACWY control vaccine.

CDR3 DNA: TGTGCCATCAGTGATGGGGTACGCACCGGGGAGCTGTTTTTT. Protein: CAISDGVRTGELFF. The chain employs TRBV10-3 and TRBJ2-2; D gene ambiguous. This CDR3 is built from 14 residues. Trimming stripped 3 bases from V and 4 bases from J, with 9 bases between. Per germline, CDR1 ENHRY and CDR2 SYGVKD.